The present entry profiles one TCR beta chain with its context. The entry originates in a study of blood T cell repertoires in COVID-19. In the study overall: Specimens from acute and convalescent COVID-19 originated in the United States, Italy and Spain. Sources were T cells, B-cell-depleted T cells, or PBMCs; the material itself was cDNA or gDNA.

How the authors handled the data: Estimated nucleated cell counts came from reference gene primer amplification. The method was immunoSEQ multiplex PCR; TCRdb's version includes in-frame clones alone and lacks a portion of them. V, J and clone size are those of that table, while D and trimming were read from the DNA. The sample lists around 64,000 clones, roughly 85% seen once, with about 3% in the top ten. The CDR3 sequence is 11 residues long. V was trimmed by 0 bases and J by 11 bases, leaving 9 bases between them. Germline V gene sequence: CDR1 DFQATT, CDR2 SNEGSKA (reference sequence). Sequencing was carried out using peripheral blood. The gene calls are TRBV20-1 and TRBJ2-3; D is perhaps TRBD1 (5 bases). This TCR was sampled from a man between 60 and 70 years old with acute or convalescent COVID-19. CDR3 protein: CSAREDTWQYF. The DNA for the CDR3 is TGCAGTGCTAGAGAGGACACGTGGCAGTATTTT.